The next 9 T cell receptor beta chains were all read from a single sample in a study of cytomegalovirus exposure and HLA in healthy donors. The PCR ran on 60 Vbeta and 13 Jbeta primers. Using immunoSEQ multiplex PCR, the repertoire was profiled, and TCRdb retains in-frame clones only, with some absent. Here the sample spans roughly 72,000 clones, just under 75% being singletons. The specimen sequenced was PBMCs. These receptors came from a human donor in good health.

CDR3: CASGRTGDSNQPQHF. The CDR3 DNA follows: TGTGCCAGCGGGAGGACAGGCGATAGCAATCAGCCCCAGCATTTT. The V and J genes are TRBV6-1 and TRBJ1-5; 7 bases map to TRBD1. Trimming at V came to 8 bases and at J to 0 bases, leaving 7 bases not matched to a gene. CDR1 MNHNS and CDR2 SASEGT come from the germline V gene. The CDR3 extends over 15 amino acids.

This clone was seen more than once but under ten times. V usage is TRBV5-1 and J usage is TRBJ1-2, with 7 bases identical to TRBD1. Germline V lookup: CDR1 SGHRS, CDR2 YFSETQ. Trimming cost V 4 bases and J 0 bases; bases outside gene matches: 6. The CDR3 has 15 residues. CDR3 protein: CASSRDRPTNYGYTF. The CDR3 coding sequence is TGCGCCAGCAGCAGGGACAGACCAACTAACTATGGCTACACCTTC.

This clone was detected only a few times. The genes are TRBV29-1 and TRBJ1-2, with TRBD1 matching over 9 bases. The CDR3 has 13 amino acids. The V gene's germline CDR1 is SQVTM and CDR2 ANQGSEA. V trimming: 2 bases; J trimming: 6 bases; junction bases outside the gene matches: 4. Here the CDR3 reads CSVESGDRDGYTF. The CDR3 DNA is TGCAGCGTTGAAAGTGGGGACAGGGATGGCTACACCTTC.

The chain joins TRBV6-5 to TRBJ1-1, with D possibly being TRBD1 (5 bases). The V gene's germline CDR1 is MNHEY and CDR2 SVGAGI. The CDR3 is made up of 14 amino acids. V was shortened by 6 bases and J by 0 bases, with 11 bases between the two germline ends. The CDR3 is CASRPRQLNTEAFF. DNA of the CDR3: TGTGCCAGCAGGCCACGACAGTTGAACACTGAAGCTTTCTTT.

The V call is TRBV4-1, the J call TRBJ2-7, with D hard to call. The CDR3 contains 15 residues. Trimming took off 0 bases at V and 6 bases at J, with 15 bases between the two ends. Germline-derived CDR1 and CDR2 are MGHRA and YSYEKL. The CDR3 region has the DNA TGCGCCAGCAGCCAAGAACCCGGTATGAGGTCCGAGCAGTACTTC. Translation gives CASSQEPGMRSEQYF.

Here the CDR3 DNA reads TGCGCCAGCACAAACACCGGGACAGTCGGGGAGCTGTTTTTT. It yields the protein CASTNTGTVGELFF. The rearrangement uses TRBV5-1 and TRBJ2-2; TRBD1 matches at 7 bases. The CDR3 runs 14 residues. V shed 6 bases, J shed 7 bases, and the junction held 9 bases outside the gene matches. Germline V CDR1 and CDR2: SGHRS, YFSETQ. The full variable domain, with the rest looked up from reference TRBV5-1 and TRBJ2-2, is KAGVTQTPRYLIKTRGQQVTLSCSPISGHRSVSWYQQTPGQGLQFLFEYFSETQRNKGNFPGRFSGRQFSNSRSEMNVSTLELGDSALYLCASTNTGTVGELFFGEGSRLTVL.

CDR3: CASSVAGDTGELFF. DNA for the CDR3: TGTGCCAGCAGTGTTGCAGGGGACACCGGGGAGCTGTTTTTT. The chain links TRBV6-4 to TRBJ2-2; tentatively, D is TRBD1 (6 bases). Trimming removed 4 bases at V and 3 bases at J, with 9 bases between. In germline, CDR1 is MRHNA, CDR2 SNTAGT. The CDR3 has 14 amino acids.

V usage is TRBV11-2 and J usage is TRBJ2-7; TRBD2 agrees at 10 bases. The J segment lost 6 bases and the V segment lost 3 bases, leaving 5 bases of the junction unmatched. This CDR3 region has 14 residues. CDR1 is SGHAT, CDR2 FQNNGV, per germline. CDR3 protein: CASSFITSGTEQYF. In nucleotides, the CDR3 is TGTGCCAGCAGCTTTATAACTAGCGGGACCGAGCAGTACTTC.

The V gene is TRBV2, the J gene TRBJ2-7, with 14 bases matching TRBD2. CDR1 is SNHLY, CDR2 FYNNEI, per germline. This CDR3 is built from 15 residues. The junction had 4 bases not matched to a gene; V was cut back by 3 bases and J by 6 bases. In nucleotides, the CDR3 is TGTGCCAGCAGTGAGAGGGGGACTAGCGGGAGCGAGCAGTACTTC. Its protein is CASSERGTSGSEQYF.